What follows are 9 T cell receptor beta chains derived from one specimen sequenced in a study of OX40 agonist ivuxolimab in advanced cancers. Libraries were prepared by immunoSEQ multiplex PCR; TCRdb keeps only in-frame clonotypes and omits some of them. The repertoire holds about 75,000 clones, over 85% seen once, with 0.37% in the top ten. Sample: CD4+ or CD8+ T cells sorted from blood, taken in a trial of the OX40 agonist ivuxolimab. The receptors were gathered from an adult with an advanced solid tumor such as melanoma, head and neck, liver or kidney cancer.

The rearrangement joins TRBV4-3 to TRBJ1-5, with a tentative D call TRBD1 (5 bases). The V gene's germline CDR1 is LGHNA and CDR2 YSLEER. The CDR3 length is 15 residues. Trimming pared 1 base from V and 5 bases from J, leaving 12 bases between. The CDR3 reads CASSQASGADQPQHF. The CDR3, as DNA: TGCGCCAGCAGCCAAGCATCCGGGGCGGATCAGCCCCAGCATTTT.

The chain joins TRBV5-1 to TRBJ1-6; TRBD1 aligns across 8 bases. Trimming took 2 bases from V and 8 from J; bases not matched to a gene: 3. This CDR3 has 14 amino acids. Per the germline V gene, CDR1 is SGHRS and CDR2 is YFSETQ. In nucleotides, the CDR3 is TGCGCCAGCAGCTTTACAGGGGGGGATTCACCCCTCCACTTT. It codes for CASSFTGGDSPLHF.

A single count supports this clone. The rearrangement joins TRBV2 to TRBJ2-3; D remains unclear. The germline V and J ends were trimmed by 4 bases and 6 bases, with 14 bases remaining between them. This CDR3 comprises 14 residues. Germline CDR1 is SNHLY and CDR2 is FYNNEI. This CDR3 is CASSVIATLDTQYF. The CDR3 DNA follows: TGTGCCAGCAGTGTAATCGCCACCTTGGATACGCAGTATTTT. The variable domain in full, completed from reference TRBV2 and TRBJ2-3, reads EPEVTQTPSHQVTQMGQEVILRCVPISNHLYFYWYRQILGQKVEFLVSFYNNEISEKSEIFDDQFSVERPDGSNFTLKIRSTKLEDSAMYFCASSVIATLDTQYFGPGTRLTVL.

V is TRBV10-3 and J is TRBJ2-2; perhaps TRBD2 as D (7 bases). The CDR3 has 15 amino acids. V was pared by 10 bases and J by 7 bases, with 22 bases between. Germline V gene data show CDR1 as ENHRY and CDR2 as SYGVKD. The CDR3 DNA reads as TGTGCCACCGCCGGGGGAAGGGGGGGAATCGGGGAGCTGTTTTTT. Its protein is CATAGGRGGIGELFF.

This rearrangement joins TRBV6-6 to TRBJ1-1, with D hard to call. Germline V gene data show CDR1 as MNHNY and CDR2 as SVGAGI (reference sequence). The CDR3 sequence is 13 residues long. Trimming took 6 bases from V and 8 from J, leaving 16 bases between them. CDR3 sequence: CASSPNPQREAFF. The CDR3 coding sequence is TGTGCCAGCAGCCCCAACCCACAGAGAGAAGCTTTCTTT.

The chain carries TRBV14 and TRBJ2-1, with D hard to call. Germline CDR1 reads SGHDN; CDR2 reads FVKESK. CDR3 length: 13 amino acids. V lost 0 bases to trimming and J lost 11 bases, with 11 bases between them. The CDR3, as DNA: TGTGCCAGCAGCCAAGAACCCCAGGAGAAGCAGTTCTTC. Protein: CASSQEPQEKQFF.

This clone occurred once. The CDR3 DNA sequence: TGCAGCGTCGGTGGGGCAGGGGAGAATCAGCCCCAGCATTTT. This codes for CSVGGAGENQPQHF. This chain links TRBV29-1 with TRBJ1-5; D is perhaps TRBD1 (6 bases). CDR3 length: 14 residues. Trimming shortened V by 6 bases and J by 4 bases, and 16 bases separated the two germline ends. Germline values: CDR1 SQVTM, CDR2 ANQGSEA. The entire variable domain, with the rest obtained from reference TRBV29-1 and TRBJ1-5, is as follows: SAVISQKPSRDICQRGTSLTIQCQVDSQVTMMFWYRQQPGQSLTLIATANQGSEATYESGFVIDKFPISRPNLTFSTLTVSNMSPEDSSIYLCSVGGAGENQPQHFGDGTRLSIL.

This sequence joins TRBV7-2 and TRBJ2-2, with 7 bases that match TRBD1. There are 15 residues in the CDR3. CDR1 is SGHTA and CDR2 is FQGNSA in the germline V gene. V dropped 5 bases and J dropped 0; count of bases not matched to a gene: 3. Here the CDR3 DNA reads TGTGCCAGCAGCCTACAGGGGTCGAACACCGGGGAGCTGTTTTTT. This codes for CASSLQGSNTGELFF.

The V and J genes are TRBV14 and TRBJ1-1; D gene unclear. Germline V lookup: CDR1 SGHDN, CDR2 FVKESK. The CDR3 contains 11 residues. Between the trimmed V and J ends, which lost 4 bases and 4 bases, there was a span of 4 bases. This CDR3 reads CASSRFTEAFF. CDR3 coding DNA: TGTGCCAGCAGCCGATTCACTGAAGCTTTCTTT.